This entry describes one T cell receptor (beta chain). Its antigen remains unidentified. No base quality information exists; no much larger clone differs at one position. Read against the paper, the sample's treatment or condition label means: approximately nine-day PBMC culture with coronavirus spike peptide pools or control peptides (ViraFEST assay). The ViraFEST assay was used in the study, in which antigen-specific T cells were expanded with peptide pools and expanded clonotypes were subsequently identified by TCR sequencing. The convalescent patients' positive SARS-CoV-2 PCR tests fell between March and December 2020, which was before the Alpha, Beta and Delta variants emerged in the United States. Each well held around 2.1 million PBMCs cultured with about 9.8 ug/ml peptide pools in IMDM containing around 5% human AB serum and 7.5 to 10 IU/ml IL-2. Half of the culture medium was replaced with fresh IL-2-containing medium on days 3 and 7. Once the cells had been in culture for ten to eleven days, the EasySep CD4+ T cell isolation kit was used to isolate CD4+ T cells by negative selection. Ficoll-Paque Plus gradient centrifugation was used to isolate PBMCs from whole blood, and the isolated PBMCs were then either used fresh or cryopreserved at -140C. Culture conditions were generally each tested in triplicate wells.

This entry comes from a study of vaccination and CD4 T cells after COVID-19 (dated by TCRdb to 2022 to 2024). Background on the whole study: Convalescent patients had a positive SARS-CoV-2 result on nasal swab PCR, and of these patients, some 10 had mild disease and one had severe disease. Six males and four females were included in the convalescent cohort, with two Hispanic individuals, seven Caucasians, two Asians and one multiracial person represented. Participants got two doses of the Pfizer-BioNTech BNT162b2 vaccine (n=8) or two doses of the Moderna mRNA-1273 vaccine (n=2). Post-COVID blood samples from convalescent patients were collected a median of 101 days after diagnosis, with a range of about 35 to 180 days. Post-vaccine blood samples were collected a median of approximately 72 days after the second vaccine dose, ranging from roughly 14 to 241 days. Culture stimuli were overlapping spike peptide pools from SARS-CoV-2 and from the common cold coronaviruses HCoV-NL63, HCoV-OC43 and HCoV-229E. As controls, cultures received a CEFX viral epitope pool (the positive control), an HIV-1 Nef peptide pool (the negative control), or no peptide at all. In over 8 COVID-19 convalescent patients and several infection-naive healthy vaccine recipients, researchers compared the spike-specific CD4+ TCR repertoire from before mRNA vaccination with the repertoire from after.

The library was prepared using PCR. DNA from cultured CD4+ T cells was subjected to TCR sequencing with the Oncomine TCR Beta short-read assay at the Johns Hopkins FTIC core. The QIAamp micro DNA kit was used to extract genomic DNA from the cultured CD4+ T cells. Oncomine TCR Beta libraries from cultured CD4+ T cells were pooled using unique dual indexes and sequenced on an Illumina iSeq 100. The authors' analysis ran thus. Non-productive sequences were filtered out, and CDR3s that did not start with C, did not end with F or W, or were shorter than 7 amino acids were discarded. The MANAFEST web application identified antigen-specific clonotypes by comparing peptide-stimulated wells against reference wells and other culture wells. To be called positive, a clone needed an FDR below 0.05, an odds ratio above 5, and a productive frequency above 0.1% in at least two of three replicate wells. Clonotypes that were significantly expanded in both SARS-CoV-2 spike wells and at least one common cold coronavirus spike condition were defined as cross-reactive. Using R version 3.6.1, CDR3 homology was evaluated through Levenshtein distances (stringdist) along with unrooted phylogenetic trees (ape). The public reads were run again by TCRdb, first through fastp at Q25 and then through MiXCR, and only productive beta chains were kept. Rows matching on CDR3 protein sequence are summarized as one entry with the most common DNA and genes. For this entry, the V and J calls and clone size follow TCRdb and not the study's own pipeline. The sample table records several thousand distinct CDR3 sequences; 70% to 75% of these occur just once. The ten largest clones represent around 17% of the sample.

CDR1 and CDR2 (SNHLY, FYNNEI) derive from the germline V gene. V ends up 10 bases short and J 0 bases short, with an unmatched junction base count of 5. The CDR3 has 13 amino acids, counting the end cysteine and phenylalanine. The sequence is cut down to CDR3 DNA, 39 bases in frame from base 1. Beyond this particular receptor, the publication reports: In convalescent patients, a median around 84% of post-vaccine SARS-CoV-2-reactive clones were detected only after vaccination, and vaccine-specific priming was suggested by this finding. An increase in the median number of SARS-CoV-2-reactive clonotypes from approximately 20 after infection to 38 after vaccination was observed, but the change was not found to be significant. Nearly all vaccine-specific clones in convalescent patients (304 of 307) were mono-reactive for SARS-CoV-2 spike rather than cross-reactive with common cold coronaviruses. Relatively few convalescent patients were included in the study, and early timepoints after natural infection were not analyzed.

This chain is built from TRBV2 and TRBJ1-2; a stretch of 7 junction bases matches TRBD1. The source is a human donor who had recovered from COVID-19. The material sequenced was CD4+ T cells from blood, cultured in vitro. The CDR3 amino acid sequence is: CAKQGNPNYGYTF. The nucleotide sequence reads as follows: TGTGCCAAACAGGGGAACCCTAACTATGGCTACACCTTC.